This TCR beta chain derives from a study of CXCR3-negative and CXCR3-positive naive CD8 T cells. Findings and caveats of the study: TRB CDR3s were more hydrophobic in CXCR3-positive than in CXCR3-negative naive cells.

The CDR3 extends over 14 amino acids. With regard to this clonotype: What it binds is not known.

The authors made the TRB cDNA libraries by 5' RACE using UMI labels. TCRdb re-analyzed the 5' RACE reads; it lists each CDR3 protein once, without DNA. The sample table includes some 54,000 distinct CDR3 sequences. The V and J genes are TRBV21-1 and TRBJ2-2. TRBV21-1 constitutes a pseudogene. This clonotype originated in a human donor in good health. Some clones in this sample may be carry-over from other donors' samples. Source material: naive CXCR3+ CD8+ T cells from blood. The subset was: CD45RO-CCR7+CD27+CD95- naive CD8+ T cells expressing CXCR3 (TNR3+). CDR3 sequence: CASSKPPGPRWLFF.